One and the same sample provided the 14 T cell receptor beta chains below, sequenced in a study of T-cell reconstitution after alpha-beta-depleted transplantation in children. As it was prepared, the TCRbeta library received unique molecular identifiers. MiXCR, run by TCRdb on the PCR reads, gives a single entry per CDR3 protein. The data show about 160,000 distinct CDR3 sequences, more than 9.5% seen once. Sequencing used PBMCs, obtained before TCRalphabeta/CD19-depleted stem cell transplant. All receptors derive from a boy between 2 and 15 years old with acute myeloid leukemia, due to receive a stem cell transplant.

This clonotype was recorded at least ten times. V and J are TRBV28 and TRBJ2-3, with a tentative D call TRBD2 (7 bases). This CDR3 contains 14 residues. V was trimmed by 2 bases and J by 6 bases, leaving 12 bases between them. Germline CDR1 is MDHEN and CDR2 is SYDVKM. The CDR3 DNA reads as TGTGCCAGCAGTTTAGGGGGGGCCGTTGATACGCAGTATTTT. Its translation: CASSLGGAVDTQYF.

This clonotype came up many times. The CDR3: CASGFGNTEAFF. The CDR3 DNA sequence: TGTGCCAGCGGATTCGGTAACACTGAAGCTTTCTTT. The chain uses TRBV11-3 and TRBJ1-1; no clear D. Trimming cost V 8 bases and J 2 bases, with 9 bases left between them. The germline CDR1 and CDR2 sequences are SGHNT and YENEEA. The CDR3 has 12 amino acids.

This clonotype came up many times. The gene calls are TRBV28 and TRBJ1-2; 7 nucleotides line up with TRBD1. Germline lookup yields CDR1 MDHEN and CDR2 SYDVKM. Trimming took 5 bases from V and 7 from J; bases not matched to a gene: 7. The CDR3 consists of 13 residues. The CDR3 sequence: CASSPIDRVGYTF. DNA of the CDR3: TGTGCCAGCAGTCCAATAGACAGGGTTGGCTACACCTTC.

This clonotype was observed many times. The chain uses TRBV7-8 and TRBJ2-1; 13 nucleotides agree with TRBD2. There are 18 residues in the CDR3. Germline values: CDR1 SGHVS, CDR2 FQNEAQ. J lost 6 bases, V lost 5 bases, and 13 bases had no gene match. The CDR3 protein is CASSTQPKLAGGRNEQFF. The CDR3 bases are TGTGCCAGCAGCACACAACCTAAACTAGCGGGGGGGCGCAATGAGCAGTTCTTC.

Ten or more counts support this clonotype. The V gene is TRBV20-1, the J gene TRBJ2-1; D is undetermined. Trimming pared 0 bases from V and 10 bases from J, leaving 13 bases between. The CDR3 runs 13 residues. Germline CDR1 reads DFQATT; CDR2 reads SNEGSKA (reference sequence). Here the CDR3 reads CSARDNTSGEQFF. The DNA for the CDR3 is TGCAGTGCTAGAGATAATACCTCGGGCGAGCAGTTCTTC.

This clonotype was recorded at least ten times. The chain couples TRBV28 to TRBJ2-5; a weak D match, TRBD2 (6 bases). The CDR3 is made up of 13 amino acids. Between the trimmed V and J ends, which lost 2 bases and 3 bases, there was a span of 7 bases. Looked up from germline, CDR1 is MDHEN and CDR2 is SYDVKM. CDR3 in DNA: TGTGCCAGCAGTTTAGCGGGGAAAGAGACCCAGTACTTC. Protein: CASSLAGKETQYF.

Many counts were recorded for this clonotype. The V call is TRBV27, the J call TRBJ2-1, with D possibly matching TRBD1 (6 bases). Per germline, CDR1 MNHEY and CDR2 SMNVEV (reference sequence). CDR3 length: 15 residues. V gave up 6 bases and J gave up 0 bases, with 12 bases separating them. The CDR3 sequence is CASRPTGSSYNEQFF. As DNA, the CDR3 is TGTGCCAGCAGGCCGACAGGCAGCTCCTACAATGAGCAGTTCTTC.

This clonotype was detected ten times or more. The rearrangement links TRBV10-3 to TRBJ2-3; a possible D gene is TRBD2 (6 bases). The CDR3 extends over 16 amino acids. Germline CDR1 is ENHRY and CDR2 is SYGVKD. Trimming removed 0 bases from V and 2 bases from J, with 12 bases in between. CDR3 nucleotide sequence: TGTGCCATCAGTGAGTCGACCGGGAGCCCCACAGATACGCAGTATTTT. Translated, it gives CAISESTGSPTDTQYF.

This clonotype appeared many times. The chain links TRBV7-2 to TRBJ2-2; unclear D gene. CDR1 is SGHTA, CDR2 FQGNSA, per germline. CDR3 size: 13 residues. Trimming removed 5 bases from V and 2 bases from J, with 6 bases in between. The CDR3 protein is CASSVTNTGELFF. In nucleotides, the CDR3 is TGTGCCAGCAGCGTTACCAACACCGGGGAGCTGTTTTTT.

This clonotype was seen at least ten times. V and J are TRBV4-1 and TRBJ1-1; a possible D gene is TRBD1 (6 bases). Germline loops: CDR1 MGHRA, CDR2 YSYEKL. The CDR3 sequence is 17 residues long. The V and J ends lost 4 bases and 0 bases respectively, with 18 bases between them. The CDR3 loop reads CASSPRAAGAVNTEAFF. DNA for the CDR3: TGCGCCAGCAGCCCCCGCGCGGCAGGGGCGGTGAACACTGAAGCTTTCTTT.

This clonotype was observed many times. V usage is TRBV29-1 and J usage is TRBJ1-1; TRBD1 is a possible D gene (6 bases). CDR3 length equals 16 residues. Germline CDR1 is SQVTM and CDR2 is ANQGSEA. V lost 6 bases and J 6 bases, leaving 26 bases between the germline ends. CDR3 coding DNA: TGCAGCGTAGAATGGTCGTTTGGAAGGGGGAAGGCTGAAGCTTTCTTT. Its protein is CSVEWSFGRGKAEAFF.

V usage is TRBV19 and J usage is TRBJ2-4; D is uncertain. The germline V and J ends were trimmed by 5 bases and 6 bases, with 8 bases remaining between them. This CDR3 comprises 12 residues. The germline V gene encodes CDR1 LNHDA and CDR2 SQIVND (reference sequence). CDR3 coding DNA: TGTGCCAGTAGTCCTGCTGGAAACATTCAGTACTTC. It translates to CASSPAGNIQYF.

This clonotype occurred a few times. V is TRBV19 and J is TRBJ2-7; 10 nucleotides match TRBD1. There are 13 residues in the CDR3. From germline, CDR1 is LNHDA and CDR2 SQIVND (reference sequence). Trimming at V came to 7 bases and at J to 3 bases, leaving 3 bases not matched to a gene. The CDR3 reads CASMDRGDYEQYF. For the CDR3, the DNA is TGTGCCAGTATGGACAGGGGGGACTACGAGCAGTACTTC. The full variable domain, in which reference TRBV19 and TRBJ2-7 provide the parts outside the CDR3, is DGGITQSPKYLFRKEGQNVTLSCEQNLNHDAMYWYRQDPGQGLRLIYYSQIVNDFQKGDIAEGYSVSREKKESFPLTVTSAQKNPTAFYLCASMDRGDYEQYFGPGTRLTVT.

This clonotype occurred many times. The chain carries TRBV2 and TRBJ2-7, with TRBD2 as a possible D gene (6 bases). Germline V gives CDR1 SNHLY, CDR2 FYNNEI. The CDR3 spans 11 residues. The chain's CDR3 is CASSEGASEDV. CDR3 nucleotide sequence: TGTGCCAGCAGTGAAGGGGCTAGCGAAGACGTC.